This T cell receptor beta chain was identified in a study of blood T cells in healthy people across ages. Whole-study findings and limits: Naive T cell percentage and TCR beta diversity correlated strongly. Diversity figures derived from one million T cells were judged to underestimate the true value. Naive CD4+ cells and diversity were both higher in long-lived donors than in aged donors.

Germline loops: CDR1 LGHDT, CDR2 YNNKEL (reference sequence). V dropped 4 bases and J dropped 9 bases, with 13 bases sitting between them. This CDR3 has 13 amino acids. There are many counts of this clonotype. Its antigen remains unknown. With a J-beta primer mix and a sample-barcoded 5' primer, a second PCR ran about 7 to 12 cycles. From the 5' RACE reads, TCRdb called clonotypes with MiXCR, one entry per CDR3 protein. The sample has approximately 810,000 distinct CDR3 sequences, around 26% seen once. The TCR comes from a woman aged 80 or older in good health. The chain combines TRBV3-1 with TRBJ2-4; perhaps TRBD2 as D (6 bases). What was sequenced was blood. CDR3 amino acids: CASSPTSNSIQYF. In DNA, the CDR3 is TGTGCCAGCAGCCCGACTAGTAACAGCATTCAGTACTTC.